This TCR beta chain was sequenced during a study of T cell responses to AZD1222 COVID-19 vaccine. Study findings and constraints: A mostly white British donor set with more females was recruited, and clonal diversity was possibly underestimated. The study reported that nearly half of spike-specific TCRs target unmutated variant regions. CD4 TCRs linked to vaccination spanned spike, dominating at 160-218 and 743-854. Receipt of two AZD1222 doses was followed by a rise in Spike-specific TCR breadth and depth.

The V and J ends lost 0 bases and 0 bases respectively, with 11 bases between them. CDR1 is LGHNA and CDR2 is YNFKEQ in the germline V gene. The CDR3 contains 16 residues. Here immunoSEQ multiplex PCR was the method, and the copy in TCRdb shows in-frame clones only, minus some. The data show approximately 150,000 clones, 85% to 95% seen once. Of note for this clone: Its antigen is not identified.

The genes are TRBV4-2 and TRBJ1-1; no clear D. The sequenced sample was peripheral blood, obtained on day 0 of AZD1222 vaccination. This clonotype was sampled from an adult in good health. The CDR3 reads CASSQDLPRMNTEAFF. The CDR3 DNA sequence: TGTGCCAGCAGCCAAGATCTGCCACGCATGAACACTGAAGCTTTCTTT.